The sequence of this T cell receptor beta chain was determined in a study of cytomegalovirus exposure and HLA in healthy donors. In the study overall: From donors who were HLA-typed, an early data release held around 80 million unique TCRs.

Study-wide results and caveats: Presence/absence analyses took donor sequencing depth as roughly uniform. TCR beta V- and J-gene trimming was later associated with a missense DCLRE1C variant.

Use of 60 Vbeta and 13 Jbeta primers characterized the PCR. Original methodology: In a later analysis, some 10 million of 60 million to 80 million unique beta chains occurred in at least two donors. Profiling relied on immunoSEQ multiplex PCR, and the TCRdb table lists in-frame clones only, not all of them. D and trimming were read from the DNA, whereas the V and J calls and clone size are those reported in that table. This sample yields some 180,000 clones, of which roughly 78% are seen a single time; roughly 2% belongs to the top ten. Concerning this clone: Its matching antigen is unknown.

This clonotype was sampled from a woman aged 30 to 39 in good health and CMV-seronegative. The material sequenced was PBMCs.

CDR3 DNA: TGTGCCAGCAGCCAGCGCCCTCCGGGACAGGACTTACAACCACCCCTCCACTTT. Protein: CASSQRPPGQDLQPPLHF. The J gene is TRBJ1-6, the V gene TRBV4-2, with 8 bases fitting TRBD1. This CDR3 has 18 residues. The junction had 18 bases not matched to a gene; V was cut back by 3 bases and J by 11 bases. CDR1 LGHNA and CDR2 YNFKEQ come from the germline V gene.